The 3 T cell receptor beta chains given below trace back to one sample, sequenced in a study of Graves' ophthalmopathy and Graves' hyperthyroidism. Amplifying from RNA transcripts, the study obtained TCR beta CDR3 regions. An opening RT-PCR round employed HTBI primers and preceded a second-round multiplex PCR. TCRdb passed the multiplex PCR reads through MiXCR, listing each CDR3 protein once. The sample includes 600,000 to 950,000 distinct CDR3 sequences, 35% to 50% of them seen just once. Sequencing was performed on peripheral blood. These receptors originate from an adult man with Graves' ophthalmopathy.

V gene TRBV25-1 combines with J gene TRBJ2-2, with D perhaps given as TRBD1 or TRBD2 (6 bases each). Looked up from germline, CDR1 is MGHDK and CDR2 is SYGVNS. V gave up 6 bases and J gave up 2 bases, with 28 bases separating them. The length of the CDR3 is 20 residues. CDR3 sequence reads: CASSRRVGSGAGVNTGELFF. The CDR3 bases are TGTGCCAGCAGCCGCAGGGTTGGTTCGGGGGCCGGGGTAAACACCGGGGAGCTGTTTTTT.

Ten or more counts support this clonotype. This rearrangement joins TRBV10-3 to TRBJ2-7; 8 bases line up with TRBD2. This CDR3 has 14 residues. Per germline, CDR1 ENHRY and CDR2 SYGVKD. The V gene end was trimmed by 4 bases and the J gene end by 1 base; junction bases not matched to a gene: 3. CDR3 protein: CAISGTSGSYEQYF. The CDR3 DNA is TGTGCCATCAGTGGAACTAGCGGATCCTACGAGCAGTACTTC.

The sample holds a few counts of this clonotype. The chain couples TRBV11-2 to TRBJ2-5, with a tentative D call TRBD1 (5 bases). Germline V lookup: CDR1 SGHAT, CDR2 FQNNGV. V lost 5 bases and J 2 bases, leaving 15 bases between the germline ends. The CDR3 runs 15 residues. The CDR3 loop is CASSIQVKRQETQYF. The CDR3 region has the DNA TGTGCCAGCAGCATACAGGTTAAGAGACAAGAGACCCAGTACTTC.